A selection of T cell receptor beta chains follows, all from one sample in a study of blood T cell repertoires in COVID-19. Using immunoSEQ multiplex PCR, the repertoire was profiled, and TCRdb retains in-frame clones only, with some absent. In the table there are approximately 96,000 clones, 70% to 90% of which are singletons. The sample was peripheral blood. The source is a woman aged 80 or older with acute or convalescent COVID-19. Each CDR3 is given with its conserved first and last residue. The D gene is left open where the match is weak.

length	V	D	J	CDR3
12	TRBV29-1	-	TRBJ1-1	CSVLEGGTEAFF
15	TRBV3-1/TRBV3-2	TRBD2	TRBJ2-1	CASSPGTSGVGEQFF
17	TRBV14	TRBD1	TRBJ2-3	CASSQIRQGSWGDTQYF
15	TRBV5-1	-	TRBJ2-5	CASSLGDSSGETQYF
16	TRBV4-1	-	TRBJ2-6	CASSQGRGTGANVLTF
13	TRBV30	-	TRBJ1-5	CAWSVNGDQPQHF
13	TRBV25-1	TRBD1	TRBJ2-7	CASRPQGQGNPYF
16	TRBV6-5	TRBD1	TRBJ2-7	CASSYSWDRALYEQYF
16	TRBV27	TRBD1	TRBJ2-7	CASSSPWTGSSYEQYF
19	TRBV7-3	-	TRBJ2-1	CASSLLGGAAPSSYNEQFF
15	TRBV4-3	-	TRBJ2-7	CASSQEVGLYYEQYF
11	TRBV12-3/TRBV12-4	-	TRBJ2-7	CASSLGAASYF
14	TRBV7-2	-	TRBJ1-1	CASSFGSANTEAFF
14	TRBV7-2	TRBD1	TRBJ2-7	CASSRDRTNYEQYF
15	TRBV5-6	TRBD1	TRBJ1-2	CASSYDREWVYGYTF
17	TRBV19	-	TRBJ1-5	CASSTLDGVYSNQPQHF
18	TRBV9	-	TRBJ2-7	CASSRTLPELAGLYEQYF
14	TRBV2	TRBD1	TRBJ2-3	CASIQQGSGDTQYF
15	TRBV10-3	-	TRBJ1-5	CAISESIQGYQPQHF
14	TRBV7-8	-	TRBJ1-4	CASSRGTTNEKLFF
16	TRBV7-9	TRBD2	TRBJ2-2	CASSTGTSGTTGELFF
15	TRBV9	TRBD1	TRBJ2-1	CASSVVVEQGDEQFF
15	TRBV27	TRBD1	TRBJ1-5	CASSRNRGQDQPQHF
13	TRBV6-6	-	TRBJ2-7	CASSYYETYEQYF
15	TRBV5-1	-	TRBJ2-2	CASSFGTLNTGELFF
14	TRBV28	TRBD1	TRBJ1-2	CASRETGALYGYTF
16	TRBV4-2	-	TRBJ1-1	CASSQLELAINTEAFF
16	TRBV29-1	-	TRBJ2-1	CSVEEGGGEAYNEQFF
14	TRBV5-6	-	TRBJ2-7	CASSSLGETYEQYF
15	TRBV6-5	TRBD1	TRBJ2-3	CASGDRGASTDTQYF
12	TRBV29-1	-	TRBJ2-7	CSVSGLGYEQYF
15	TRBV4-3	TRBD1	TRBJ2-2	CASSQQGAGTGELFF
19	TRBV6-2/TRBV6-3	TRBD2	TRBJ2-7	CASSASLGLAGGRSYEQYF
13	TRBV2	-	TRBJ2-1	CASSAGLLNEQFF
14	TRBV7-9	-	TRBJ2-5	CASSPYSGQETQYF
13	TRBV7-9	-	TRBJ1-4	CASSLGSGEKLFF
15	TRBV5-1	TRBD1	TRBJ1-4	CASSRDRGDNEKLFF
16	TRBV9	TRBD1	TRBJ2-3	CASRGRGGELSDTQYF
14	TRBV3-1/TRBV3-2	-	TRBJ1-5	CASSQRGLNQPQHF
19	TRBV4-3	-	TRBJ1-3	CASSQDWGGVFSSGNTIYF
16	TRBV7-9	-	TRBJ2-5	CASSASIGGNQETQYF
12	TRBV5-1	-	TRBJ2-1	CASSLDRYEQFF
15	TRBV6-5	-	TRBJ2-5	CASSYSELVQETQYF
18	TRBV18	-	TRBJ1-6	CASSPRARRSSYNSPLHF
14	TRBV7-2	TRBD1	TRBJ2-1	CASSQRTGGYEQFF
15	TRBV7-8	-	TRBJ2-1	CASSLEQGTYNEQFF
17	TRBV7-9	TRBD2	TRBJ2-1	CASSPSGAGGRYNEQFF
15	TRBV28	TRBD1	TRBJ1-3	CASTFGQGYGNTIYF
14	TRBV11-1	TRBD1	TRBJ2-7	CASSPGTVPYEQYF
20	TRBV7-3	-	TRBJ2-6	CASSLMQTSIPLSGANVLTF
15	TRBV19	-	TRBJ1-1	CASRVIDRLDTEAFF
14	TRBV2	-	TRBJ2-5	CASSEFTVQETQYF
12	TRBV25-1	-	TRBJ1-1	CASSPGNTEAFF
15	TRBV7-8	-	TRBJ1-3	CASSFRRGSGNTIYF
14	TRBV5-1	-	TRBJ1-1	CASKKDSANTEAFF